A single sample is the source of the 32 T cell receptor beta chains below, sequenced in a study of sequential checkpoint blockade in melanoma. Profiling relied on immunoSEQ multiplex PCR, and the TCRdb table lists in-frame clones only, not all of them. The sample shows around 13,000 clones, 25% to 35% of them seen only once. Sample treatment: randomized to nivolumab then ipilimumab (arm A) or the reverse (arm B). The sequencing used tumor tissue (inferred from file names), collected from a patient given nivolumab and ipilimumab in sequence. These receptors came from a human donor with melanoma.

This sequence joins TRBV18 and TRBJ1-1, with TRBD1 as a possible D gene (5 bases). The V and J ends lost 0 bases and 5 bases respectively, with 13 bases between them. CDR1 is KGHSH, CDR2 LQKENI, per germline. The CDR3 runs to 15 residues. Here the CDR3 reads CASSPPGVLRTEAFF. CDR3 coding DNA: TGTGCCAGCTCACCACCGGGGGTCCTGAGGACTGAAGCTTTCTTT. The complete variable domain, with remaining parts taken from reference TRBV18 and TRBJ1-1, reads NAGVMQNPRHLVRRRGQEARLRCSPMKGHSHVYWYRQLPEEGLKFMVYLQKENIIDESGMPKERFSAEFPKEGPSILRIQQVVRGDSAAYFCASSPPGVLRTEAFFGQGTRLTVV.

This clone was observed at least ten times. The rearrangement uses TRBV11-3 and TRBJ2-7; D is possibly TRBD1 (7 bases). CDR1 is SGHNT and CDR2 is YENEEA in the germline V gene. Trimming removed 5 bases at V and 5 bases at J, with 16 bases between. This CDR3 region has 14 residues. The CDR3 DNA follows: TGTGCCAGCAGCCCGGGAGAAGGGGGCCACGAGCAGTACTTC. Translation gives CASSPGEGGHEQYF.

The rearrangement links TRBV29-1 to TRBJ2-7; 11 nucleotides match TRBD1. The CDR3 is made up of 15 amino acids. Unmatched junction bases numbered 3, after V lost 1 base and J lost 1 base. From germline, CDR1 is SQVTM and CDR2 ANQGSEA. CDR3 coding DNA: TGCAGCGTTGAAGGCGGGACAGGGGGATCCTACGAGCAGTACTTC. Protein product: CSVEGGTGGSYEQYF.

The sample holds a few counts of this clone. This sequence joins TRBV11-3 and TRBJ2-3, with 7 bases fitting TRBD2. The germline gives CDR1 SGHNT, CDR2 YENEEA. Trimming removed 0 bases from V and 4 bases from J; junction bases left unmatched: 10. The CDR3 contains 17 residues. The CDR3 sequence is CASSLEDGGGPSDTQYF. The CDR3 nucleotides are TGTGCCAGCAGCTTAGAAGATGGGGGAGGGCCATCAGATACGCAGTATTTT.

This chain links TRBV29-1 with TRBJ2-3, with D unclear. The CDR3 contains 13 residues. V was shortened by 2 bases and J by 1 base, with 7 bases between the two germline ends. Germline-derived CDR1 and CDR2 are SQVTM and ANQGSEA. The CDR3 spells CSVERSGTDTQYF. CDR3 bases: TGCAGCGTTGAAAGGAGTGGCACAGATACGCAGTATTTT.

The chain recombines TRBV18 with TRBJ2-1; D possibly corresponds to TRBD1 (5 bases). V lost 2 bases and J 4 bases, leaving 9 bases between the germline ends. Germline values: CDR1 KGHSH, CDR2 LQKENI. The CDR3 is made up of 14 amino acids. The CDR3 here is CASSPARGYNEQFF. In DNA form, the CDR3 reads TGTGCCAGCTCACCAGCTAGGGGTTACAATGAGCAGTTCTTC.

This clone has ten or more counts. The gene calls are TRBV11-3 and TRBJ1-4; TRBD1 might be the D (5 bases). CDR3 length: 15 amino acids. Germline assignment: CDR1 SGHNT and CDR2 YENEEA. V lost 3 bases and J lost 7, with 15 bases in between. The CDR3 sequence: CASSLKQTRGEKLFF. The DNA for the CDR3 is TGTGCCAGCAGCTTGAAGCAGACAAGGGGTGAAAAACTGTTTTTT.

This clone was picked up a small number of times. V usage is TRBV28 and J usage is TRBJ1-2; D is unresolved. This CDR3 is built from 14 residues. Germline V gene sequence: CDR1 MDHEN, CDR2 SYDVKM. Deletions cut 5 bases from V and 0 bases from J, with 10 bases between. The CDR3 loop reads CASSPQLANYGYTF. In DNA, the CDR3 is TGTGCCAGCAGTCCGCAGTTAGCTAACTATGGCTACACCTTC.

The rearrangement links TRBV28 to TRBJ2-2; the D is unclear. V was cut by 5 bases and J by 0 bases, with 10 bases left in between. The CDR3 runs to 15 residues. Germline V lookup: CDR1 MDHEN, CDR2 SYDVKM. CDR3 nucleotide sequence: TGTGCCAGCAGTCGGCACAGTACGAACACCGGGGAGCTGTTTTTT. Protein: CASSRHSTNTGELFF.

The gene calls are TRBV28 and TRBJ1-3; D might be TRBD1 (5 bases). The CDR3 runs 14 residues. Germline CDR1 reads MDHEN; CDR2 reads SYDVKM. Trimming took 3 bases from V and 8 from J, leaving 14 bases between them. In nucleotides, the CDR3 is TGTGCCAGCAGTTTGAGCATGGGGCCGGACACCATATATTTT. Its translation is CASSLSMGPDTIYF.

The chain is built from TRBV6-8 and TRBJ2-7; D is perhaps TRBD1 (5 bases). CDR1 and CDR2 from the germline V gene are MNHGY and SAAAGT. Trimming stripped 0 bases from V and 3 bases from J, with 12 bases between. The CDR3 runs 15 residues. CDR3 DNA sequence: TGTGCCAGCAGTTACTCCCAGGGAATTTTCTACGAGCAGTACTTC. As protein: CASSYSQGIFYEQYF.

This chain uses TRBV9 with TRBJ2-3, with TRBD1 matching over 8 bases. The germline gives CDR1 SGDLS, CDR2 YYNGEE. Unmatched junction bases numbered 5, after V lost 2 bases and J lost 0 bases. The CDR3 runs 16 residues. CDR3 protein: CASSVSDRDSTDTQYF. CDR3 coding DNA: TGTGCCAGCAGCGTTTCGGACAGGGATAGCACAGATACGCAGTATTTT. Filled out from reference TRBV9 and TRBJ2-3, the complete variable domain reads DSGVTQTPKHLITATGQRVTLRCSPRSGDLSVYWYQQSLDQGLQFLIQYYNGEERAKGNILERFSAQQFPDLHSELNLSSLELGDSALYFCASSVSDRDSTDTQYFGPGTRLTVL.

This clone was detected only a few times. The rearrangement joins TRBV6-8 to TRBJ2-3, with 10 bases identical to TRBD1. The CDR3 runs to 15 residues. CDR1 and CDR2 (germline): MNHGY, SAAAGT. V gave up 6 bases and J gave up 5 bases; unmatched junction bases: 8. CDR3 protein: CASSQDRGQVDTQYF. The CDR3, as DNA: TGTGCCAGCAGCCAAGACAGGGGGCAGGTAGATACGCAGTATTTT.

This rearrangement joins TRBV15 to TRBJ2-5, with D possibly matching TRBD2 (5 bases). Trimming removed 0 bases from V and 4 bases from J, with 12 bases in between. The germline CDR1 and CDR2 sequences are LNHNV and YYDKDF (reference sequence). The length of the CDR3 is 15 residues. The CDR3 nucleotides read TGTGCCACCAGCAGAGAAAGGCGGGCGAGAGAGACCCAGTACTTC. It codes for CATSRERRARETQYF.

The chain combines TRBV5-1 with TRBJ2-1; D may be TRBD1 or TRBD2 (5 bases each). Germline assignment: CDR1 SGHRS and CDR2 YFSETQ. This CDR3 has 16 amino acids. The ends were cut back, 4 bases at V and 7 bases at J, with 21 bases in the middle. The CDR3 region has the DNA TGCGCCAGCAGCCTCGGGACCGCCTCAAGGGCGAATGAGCAGTTCTTC. Translation gives CASSLGTASRANEQFF.

The chain carries TRBV6-8 and TRBJ2-1, with 9 bases matching TRBD2. Trimming at V came to 5 bases and at J to 8 bases, leaving 10 bases not matched to a gene. Germline V gene sequence: CDR1 MNHGY, CDR2 SAAAGT. The length of the CDR3 is 15 residues. The CDR3 bases are TGTGCCAGCAGTGGTTGGGTAGCGGGAGTTGATGAGCAGTTCTTC. Translated: CASSGWVAGVDEQFF.

V and J are TRBV6-8 and TRBJ1-2, with 12 bases fitting TRBD1. The junction had 7 bases not matched to a gene; V was cut back by 4 bases and J by 4 bases. Germline loops: CDR1 MNHGY, CDR2 SAAAGT. This CDR3 contains 16 residues. DNA of the CDR3: TGTGCCAGCAGTTCAGCCGGGACAGGGGGCCCCTATGGCTACACCTTC. Translated: CASSSAGTGGPYGYTF.

This rearrangement joins TRBV11-3 to TRBJ2-4; TRBD2 matches at 8 bases. The trim removed 6 bases at V and 7 bases at J, leaving 8 bases unmatched. From germline, CDR1 is SGHNT and CDR2 YENEEA. The CDR3 runs to 14 residues. CDR3 sequence (DNA): TGTGCCAGCAGGTCAGCGGGAGAGCTGAACATTCAGTACTTC. Its translation: CASRSAGELNIQYF.

This clone was recorded a few times. The CDR3 here is CASSKTGEGTEAFF. In DNA form, the CDR3 reads TGTGCCAGCAGTAAAACAGGGGAGGGCACTGAAGCTTTCTTT. The chain recombines TRBV6-8 with TRBJ1-1; TRBD1 matches at 7 bases. The CDR3 sequence is 14 residues long. V was clipped by 5 bases and J by 4 bases; unmatched bases: 7. Germline V gene data show CDR1 as MNHGY and CDR2 as SAAAGT.

There are many counts of this clone. The chain uses TRBV2 and TRBJ1-1; D gene unclear. Germline assignment: CDR1 SNHLY and CDR2 FYNNEI. V was trimmed by 6 bases and J by 1 base, leaving 15 bases between them. This CDR3 comprises 15 residues. The CDR3 loop is CASSPKARGNTEAFF. CDR3 nucleotides: TGTGCCAGCAGCCCTAAAGCCAGAGGGAACACTGAAGCTTTCTTT.

This sequence joins TRBV18 and TRBJ1-2; tentatively, D is TRBD1 (6 bases). This CDR3 spans 14 amino acids. CDR1 is KGHSH, CDR2 LQKENI, per germline. Trimming left V 4 bases short and J 9 bases short, with 18 bases between. The CDR3 region has the DNA TGTGCCAGCTCACTCCGGACAGAGCCTATGCGCTACACCTTC. This sequence encodes CASSLRTEPMRYTF.

The chain combines TRBV9 with TRBJ2-5; D is perhaps TRBD1 or TRBD2 (5 bases each). The germline CDR1 and CDR2 sequences are SGDLS and YYNGEE. The CDR3 totals 18 residues. Trimming took 3 bases from V and 1 from J, leaving 22 bases between them. The CDR3 loop reads CASSERGLRAGLQETQYF. In DNA form, the CDR3 reads TGTGCCAGCAGCGAGAGGGGTTTGAGGGCAGGACTCCAAGAGACCCAGTACTTC.

At least ten counts were recorded for this clone. J is TRBJ2-7 and V is TRBV6-8, with D possibly being TRBD1 (6 bases). The V and J ends lost 0 bases and 7 bases respectively, with 13 bases between them. The CDR3 is made up of 14 amino acids. The germline V gene has CDR1 MNHGY and CDR2 SAAAGT. The CDR3 reads CASSYSGQSREQYF. CDR3 in DNA: TGTGCCAGCAGTTACTCTGGACAGAGCCGTGAGCAGTACTTC.

This clone was recorded a few times. The rearrangement joins TRBV11-3 to TRBJ2-7; the D gene could be TRBD1 or TRBD2 (5 bases each). CDR1 and CDR2 from the germline V gene are SGHNT and YENEEA. Trimming took 3 bases from V and 5 from J, leaving 17 bases between them. This CDR3 is 15 amino acids long. CDR3 protein: CASSFPGTPGDEQYF. CDR3 sequence (DNA): TGTGCCAGCAGCTTCCCCGGGACCCCCGGGGACGAGCAGTACTTC.

The V call is TRBV29-1, the J call TRBJ1-1, with D hard to call. Trimming shortened V by 5 bases and J by 0 bases, and 7 bases separated the two germline ends. Per the germline V gene, CDR1 is SQVTM and CDR2 is ANQGSEA. The CDR3 loop spans 12 amino acids. As DNA, the CDR3 is TGCAGCGTTCGCGGGGTGAACACTGAAGCTTTCTTT. Translating it yields CSVRGVNTEAFF.

In its sample, this clone was seen a few times. The genes are TRBV5-1 and TRBJ2-6; tentatively, D is TRBD1 (5 bases). Trimming pared 2 bases from V and 1 base from J, leaving 7 bases between. Germline CDR1 and CDR2: SGHRS and YFSETQ. The CDR3 covers 15 residues. CDR3 in amino acids: CASSFTGSGANVLTF. The CDR3 DNA follows: TGCGCCAGCAGCTTCACAGGTTCTGGGGCCAACGTCCTGACTTTC.

Ten or more counts support this clone. CDR3 amino acids: CASSPGQGVEQYF. The CDR3 DNA sequence: TGCGCCAGCAGCCCGGGACAGGGGGTCGAGCAGTACTTC. This chain links TRBV23-1 with TRBJ2-7; 11 bases are a match to TRBD1. TRBV23-1 carries the ORF label, with uncertain function. The junction had 4 bases not matched to a gene; V was cut back by 6 bases and J by 6 bases. This CDR3 has 13 residues.

This chain connects TRBV5-1 to TRBJ2-2; TRBD1 matches 7 bases. This CDR3 has 15 amino acids. Germline V gene lookup returns CDR1 SGHRS and CDR2 YFSETQ. The V segment lost 4 bases and the J segment 4 bases; nucleotides outside the gene matches: 7. The CDR3 reads CASSVGWDSTGELFF. The CDR3 DNA is TGCGCCAGCAGCGTTGGCTGGGACAGCACCGGGGAGCTGTTTTTT.

This clone showed up many times. V is TRBV6-8 and J is TRBJ2-3; perhaps TRBD1 as D (7 bases). With 5 bases removed from V and 1 base from J, the gap between germline ends came to 13 bases. The germline CDR1 and CDR2 sequences are MNHGY and SAAAGT. CDR3 size: 15 residues. CDR3 protein: CASSPTGEGTDTQYF. CDR3 nucleotide sequence: TGTGCCAGCAGTCCCACAGGGGAGGGCACAGATACGCAGTATTTT.

A few counts support this clone. The V call is TRBV25-1, the J call TRBJ2-3, with 9 bases identical to TRBD1. CDR3 length: 16 residues. Germline CDR1 is MGHDK and CDR2 is SYGVNS. Trimming removed 4 bases from V and 2 bases from J; junction bases left unmatched: 7. The DNA for the CDR3 is TGTGCCAGCAGTGGGGGACAGGGAGGCCTCACAGATACGCAGTATTTT. This encodes CASSGGQGGLTDTQYF.

This clone was seen a few times. The genes are TRBV28 and TRBJ2-7; 8 nucleotides line up with TRBD1. V trimming: 4 bases; J trimming: 3 bases; junction bases outside the gene matches: 5. The CDR3 sequence is 14 residues long. CDR1 is MDHEN and CDR2 is SYDVKM in the germline V gene. The CDR3 region has the DNA TGTGCCAGCAGTTCCGGGACAGGAGTCTACGAGCAGTACTTC. This translates into CASSSGTGVYEQYF.

The sample holds a few counts of this clone. The gene calls are TRBV9 and TRBJ2-3; a weak D match, TRBD2 (5 bases). Germline V CDR1 and CDR2: SGDLS, YYNGEE. Trimming took 4 bases from V and 1 from J, leaving 13 bases between them. This CDR3 is 15 amino acids long. The CDR3 DNA reads as TGTGCCAGCAGCCCTGAAGGGCGGGGCACAGATACGCAGTATTTT. This codes for CASSPEGRGTDTQYF.